A single sample gave rise to the 20 T cell receptor beta chains below, sequenced in a study of T cell responses to AZD1222 COVID-19 vaccine. Generated by immunoSEQ multiplex PCR, the TCRdb table keeps only in-frame clones and is missing some. This table has over 150,000 clones, around 94% appearing once. Material: peripheral blood, obtained 28 days after the second AZD1222 dose. These receptors were collected from an adult who received the AZD1222 COVID-19 vaccine.

DNA of the CDR3: TGTGCCAGTAGTAAGTGGACGGCGAACGCTAACTATGGCTACACCTTC. It translates to CASSKWTANANYGYTF. This chain joins TRBV19 and TRBJ1-2, with D unresolved. This CDR3 has 16 residues. With 4 bases removed from V and 0 bases from J, the gap between germline ends came to 15 bases. Germline loops: CDR1 LNHDA, CDR2 SQIVND (reference sequence).

The chain carries TRBV2 and TRBJ1-5; TRBD1 is a possible D gene (5 bases). Germline V gene sequence: CDR1 SNHLY, CDR2 FYNNEI. V shed 3 bases and J shed 5 bases, with 14 bases lying between them. This CDR3 is built from 15 residues. The CDR3 DNA reads TGTGCCAGCAGTGACTTATCAGGGAATCATCAGCCCCAGCATTTT. Translating gives CASSDLSGNHQPQHF.

This clone was seen a handful of times. V and J are TRBV4-2 and TRBJ1-2; tentatively, D is TRBD1 (5 bases). This CDR3 spans 15 amino acids. Germline loops: CDR1 LGHNA, CDR2 YNFKEQ. The V end lost 5 bases, the J end lost 0 bases, and 13 bases lay between the germline ends. The CDR3 coding sequence is TGTGCCAGCAGCACCAGGGTTGGGGCTAACTATGGCTACACCTTC. It translates to CASSTRVGANYGYTF.

This chain uses TRBV29-1 with TRBJ1-1; D perhaps matches TRBD1 (6 bases). The germline CDR1 and CDR2 sequences are SQVTM and ANQGSEA. Deletions cut 5 bases from V and 2 bases from J, with 15 bases between. There are 14 residues in the CDR3. The CDR3 loop is CSVRTGRVNTEAFF. The CDR3 DNA follows: TGCAGCGTTCGTACAGGGCGCGTCAACACTGAAGCTTTCTTT.

The V and J genes are TRBV14 and TRBJ2-7; D is perhaps TRBD2 (5 bases). Germline V lookup: CDR1 SGHDN, CDR2 FVKESK. The CDR3 is made up of 17 amino acids. Trimming pared 1 base from V and 6 bases from J, leaving 22 bases between. CDR3 protein: CASSQGSGIAKNSEQYF. The DNA of the CDR3 is TGTGCCAGCAGCCAAGGCTCCGGGATCGCCAAAAACAGCGAGCAGTACTTC.

The rearrangement uses TRBV2 and TRBJ2-4; D is ambiguous. Trimming removed 8 bases from V and 0 bases from J, with 8 bases in between. This CDR3 has 13 residues. Germline CDR1 is SNHLY and CDR2 is FYNNEI. The CDR3 loop reads CASWVVAKNIQYF. The CDR3 DNA is TGTGCCAGCTGGGTGGTAGCCAAAAACATTCAGTACTTC.

The chain joins TRBV5-1 to TRBJ2-3; 7 bases are a match to TRBD2. This CDR3 comprises 15 residues. Germline CDR1 is SGHRS and CDR2 is YFSETQ. With 0 bases clipped from V and 2 bases from J, the junction kept 3 bases outside the gene matches. The CDR3 sequence: CASSLGGRDTDTQYF. The DNA of the CDR3 is TGCGCCAGCAGCTTGGGCGGGAGAGACACAGATACGCAGTATTTT.

The chain couples TRBV6-5 to TRBJ1-1; the match to TRBD1 covers 12 bases. The CDR3 covers 14 residues. The ends lost 8 bases at V and 7 bases at J; junction bases unmatched: 8. CDR1 is MNHEY and CDR2 is SVGAGI in the germline V gene. In DNA form, the CDR3 reads TGTGCCAGCTCTAGGGACAGGGGGCTGTTTGAAGCTTTCTTT. It translates to CASSRDRGLFEAFF.

V gene TRBV3-1 (or the pseudogene TRBV3-2) combines with J gene TRBJ2-3, with D unclear. V dropped 4 bases and J dropped 5 bases, with 10 bases sitting between them. CDR1 is LGHDT, CDR2 YNNKEL, per germline (reference sequence). The CDR3 runs to 13 residues. CDR3 amino acids: CASSRQGGDTQYF. In DNA, the CDR3 is TGTGCCAGCAGCCGACAAGGCGGAGATACGCAGTATTTT.

The V call is TRBV6-5, the J call TRBJ2-1; 9 bases are shared with TRBD2. CDR1 is MNHEY and CDR2 is SVGAGI in the germline V gene. This CDR3 spans 15 amino acids. Trimming cost V 8 bases and J 1 base; bases outside gene matches: 6. The CDR3 DNA follows: TGTGCCAGCGCCCCCCTAGCGGGGTCCTACAATGAGCAGTTCTTC. Translation: CASAPLAGSYNEQFF.

V gene TRBV7-2 combines with J gene TRBJ1-4, with D perhaps matching TRBD1 (5 bases). Deletions cut 2 bases from V and 6 bases from J, with 10 bases between. Germline V gene lookup returns CDR1 SGHTA and CDR2 FQGNSA. The CDR3 contains 14 residues. The CDR3 nucleotides read TGTGCCAGCAGCTTATGGGGCAGGGATGAAAAACTGTTTTTT. Its translation is CASSLWGRDEKLFF. Based on the CDR3 plus reference TRBV7-2 and TRBJ1-4, the full variable domain is GAGVSQSPSNKVTEKGKDVELRCDPISGHTALYWYRQSLGQGLEFLIYFQGNSAPDKSGLPSDRFSAERTGGSVSTLTIQRTQQEDSAVYLCASSLWGRDEKLFFGSGTQLSVL.

The chain couples TRBV19 to TRBJ2-1, with no clear D. Trimming left V 3 bases short and J 8 bases short, with 14 bases between. This CDR3 contains 14 residues. Germline CDR1 is LNHDA and CDR2 is SQIVND (reference sequence). The CDR3 region has the DNA TGTGCCAGTAGTATGTCCGTGGGGATCGATGAGCAGTTCTTC. This codes for CASSMSVGIDEQFF.

The chain joins TRBV28 to TRBJ1-6; TRBD1 is a possible D gene (5 bases). The CDR3 runs to 15 residues. Germline V lookup: CDR1 MDHEN, CDR2 SYDVKM. Trimming removed 6 bases at V and 10 bases at J, with 19 bases between. The CDR3 spells CASRYSRGEISPLHF. CDR3 nucleotides: TGTGCCAGCAGATATTCTAGAGGGGAGATCTCACCCCTCCACTTT.

This clone has a single count. CDR3 region: CASSERDSGNSNQPQHF. For the CDR3, the DNA is TGTGCCAGCAGTGAGAGGGACAGCGGAAATAGCAATCAGCCCCAGCATTTT. The chain links TRBV27 to TRBJ1-5, with 7 bases aligning to TRBD1. Unmatched junction bases numbered 10, after V lost 5 bases and J lost 0 bases. The CDR3 is 17 amino acids. The germline CDR1 and CDR2 sequences are MNHEY and SMNVEV (reference sequence).

The genes are TRBV30 and TRBJ1-1; D is unclear. The V gene's germline CDR1 is GTSNPN and CDR2 SVGIG (reference sequence). The CDR3 is 15 residues long. V was pared by 0 bases and J by 0 bases, with 11 bases between. The CDR3 spells CAWSVSDLLNTEAFF. As DNA, the CDR3 is TGTGCCTGGAGTGTTTCCGACCTCCTGAACACTGAAGCTTTCTTT. Filled out from reference TRBV30 and TRBJ1-1, the complete variable domain reads SQTIHQWPATLVQPVGSPLSLECTVEGTSNPNLYWYRQAAGRGLQLLFYSVGIGQISSEVPQNLSASRPQDRQFILSSKKLLLSDSGFYLCAWSVSDLLNTEAFFGQGTRLTVV.

The genes are TRBV7-2 and TRBJ2-7; 10 bases are a match to TRBD2. From germline, CDR1 is SGHTA and CDR2 FQGNSA. The V gene end was trimmed by 1 base and the J gene end by 3 bases; junction bases not matched to a gene: 6. The CDR3 sequence is 16 residues long. The CDR3 region has the DNA TGTGCCAGCAGCTTAGGTATAAGCGGGGGGGTCTACGAGCAGTACTTC. Translated, it gives CASSLGISGGVYEQYF.

This chain links TRBV7-2 with TRBJ1-3, with a weak D call TRBD1 (6 bases). The CDR3 is made up of 15 amino acids. Germline CDR1 is SGHTA and CDR2 is FQGNSA. V dropped 1 base and J dropped 0 bases, with 7 bases sitting between them. In DNA form, the CDR3 reads TGTGCCAGCAGCTTAGGAGGGGGCTCTGGAAACACCATATATTTT. This sequence encodes CASSLGGGSGNTIYF.

This chain joins TRBV9 and TRBJ2-7, with TRBD1 matching 7 bases. Per the germline V gene, CDR1 is SGDLS and CDR2 is YYNGEE. V shed 0 bases, J shed 7 bases, and the junction held 10 bases outside the gene matches. This CDR3 is 15 amino acids long. The DNA for the CDR3 is TGTGCCAGCAGCGTAGATCCGACAGGGTCTAGAGAGCAGTACTTC. It specifies CASSVDPTGSREQYF.

A few counts support this clone. The J gene is TRBJ1-6, the V gene TRBV4-1, with D tentatively TRBD1 (6 bases). V was clipped by 1 base and J by 9 bases, with 13 bases between them. The CDR3 has 15 amino acids. Looked up from germline, CDR1 is MGHRA and CDR2 is YSYEKL. DNA of the CDR3: TGCGCCAGCAGCCAAGGCCTCGAGGGGGTTTCACCCCTCCACTTT. It specifies CASSQGLEGVSPLHF.

The chain has TRBV10-2 and TRBJ1-2; D gene unclear. The ends were cut back, 3 bases at V and 5 bases at J, with 16 bases in the middle. CDR3 length: 15 residues. Germline CDR1 and CDR2: WSHSY and SAAADI. The CDR3 DNA is TGCGCCAGCAGTGATCTGGTGTCTCCCCCATATGGCTACACCTTC. Protein sequence: CASSDLVSPPYGYTF.